A single sample gave rise to the 2 T cell receptor beta chains below, sequenced in a study of identical twins. One entry per CDR3 protein results from TCRdb running MiXCR on the 5' RACE reads. The data show hundreds of thousands of distinct CDR3 sequences, with more than 6.5% seen just once and 0.75% to 1% held by the top ten. This same sample was also taken into another study, of yellow fever vaccine responses in identical twins.

Sequencing was performed on PBMCs. The receptors shown here come from a woman under 30 in good health.

The table lists this clonotype with a few counts. This sequence joins TRBV27 and TRBJ2-2, with 11 nucleotides matching TRBD2. Germline V gene data show CDR1 as MNHEY and CDR2 as SMNVEV (reference sequence). Trimming at V came to 3 bases and at J to 6 bases, leaving 9 bases not matched to a gene. The CDR3 has 17 amino acids. The CDR3 DNA is TGTGCCAGCAGTTTCTACCAAGTTAGCGGGAGGGCCGGGGAGCTGTTTTTT. Translated: CASSFYQVSGRAGELFF.

The rearrangement links TRBV7-6 to TRBJ2-2; perhaps TRBD1 as D (6 bases). CDR1 is SGHVS, CDR2 FNYEAQ, per germline. This CDR3 contains 15 residues. Between the trimmed V and J ends, which lost 2 bases and 5 bases, there was a span of 12 bases. The CDR3 DNA sequence: TGTGCCAGCAGCTTAACGACAGGAGGAACCGGGGAGCTGTTTTTT. Encoded protein: CASSLTTGGTGELFF.